This TCR beta chain was recorded in a study of shared clonotypes between healthy human individuals. On the study more broadly: Donors were two women and a few men aged 18 to 49. Study-wide points: It was observed that roughly 5.4% of naive CD4 clonotypes were shared across several donors. Deeper or shallower sequencing was expected to change how clonotypes are shared among donors.

Method: immunoSEQ multiplex PCR; TCRdb's copy keeps in-frame clones and lacks some. The sample consists of around 1,900,000 clones, 93% of them appearing once. Germline values: CDR1 SEHNR, CDR2 FQNEAQ (reference sequence). This CDR3 comprises 15 residues. Trimming left V 5 bases short and J 6 bases short, with 17 bases between. CD45RO-negative CD8 cells positively selected for CCR7 made up the naive population, which excluded terminally differentiated effector memory CD45RA+ cells. Regarding this clone: Antigen unknown.

The chain uses TRBV7-9 and TRBJ2-1, with D perhaps given as TRBD1 or TRBD2 (6 bases each). The sequence derives from a man aged 18 to 29 in good health. Some clones in this sample may be carry-over from other donors' samples. Sequencing used naive CD8+ T cells from PBMCs. This CDR3 is CASSPTRGAGNEQFF. The CDR3 region has the DNA TGTGCCAGCAGCCCTACAAGGGGGGCAGGCAATGAGCAGTTCTTC.